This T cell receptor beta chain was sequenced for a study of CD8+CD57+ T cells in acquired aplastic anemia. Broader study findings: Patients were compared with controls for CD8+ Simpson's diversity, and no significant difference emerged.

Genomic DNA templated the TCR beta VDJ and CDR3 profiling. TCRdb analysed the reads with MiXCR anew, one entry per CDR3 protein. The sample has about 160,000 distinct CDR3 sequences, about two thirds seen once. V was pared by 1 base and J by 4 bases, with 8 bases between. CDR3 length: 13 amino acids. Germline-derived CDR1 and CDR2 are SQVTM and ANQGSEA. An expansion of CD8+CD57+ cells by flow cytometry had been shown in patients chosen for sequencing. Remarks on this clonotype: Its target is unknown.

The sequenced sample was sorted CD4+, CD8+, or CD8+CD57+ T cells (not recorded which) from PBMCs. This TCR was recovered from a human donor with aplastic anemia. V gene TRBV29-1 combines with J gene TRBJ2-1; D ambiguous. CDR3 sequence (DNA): TGCAGCGTTGAAGGGCGGATATACAATGAGCAGTTCTTC. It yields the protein CSVEGRIYNEQFF.